This T cell receptor beta chain was sequenced during a study of a mutant IDH1 vaccine in newly diagnosed glioma (dated by TCRdb to the early 2020s). Study-level background: Patients were given eight vaccinations, in weeks 1, 3, 5, 7, 11, 15, 19 and 23, which matched visits V03 through V10. Vaccination began 4-6 weeks after radiotherapy alone, or alongside temozolomide cycles in the chemotherapy-containing groups. Of the roughly 32 treated patients, about 62% were male and about 40% were female, and a mean age of about 37 years was recorded. Before enrollment, patients had received standard therapy of radiotherapy alone, temozolomide alone, or radiochemotherapy with temozolomide; most received the combination. Peripheral blood samples were drawn at six visits, namely V03 (baseline), V05, V07, V10, V12 and V13. For exploratory analyses, longitudinal TCRB deep sequencing was carried out in about 26 treated patients wherever samples were available. Summary of the overall study and its limitations: PBMC samples for TCRB deep sequencing were selected based on availability. According to the authors, sample limitations meant that analyses of patient blood samples could not be reproduced. Pseudoprogression seemed to be unrelated to changes in the top peripheral T cell clonotypes found by TCRB sequencing. Across multiple MHC alleles, vaccine-induced immune responses were seen in around 93% of patients.

The germline V gene supplies CDR1 MNHEY and CDR2 SVGAGI. The junction shows trimming of 5 bases on V and 6 bases on J, and the gene matches do not reach 7 bases of it. Taken from cysteine to phenylalanine, the CDR3 has 13 residues. Only the CDR3 DNA stays, 39 bases, in frame from base 1. Concerning this clone: No cognate antigen has been identified for it. The record has no base qualities; no much larger clone is one base away.

What the time point label conveys for this sample: week 5, during vaccination. Each vaccine dose was 300 ug of a 20-mer mutant IDH1 peptide in Montanide, given subcutaneously with topical imiquimod. The donors had newly diagnosed IDH1-mutant astrocytomas of WHO grade 3 or 4 that showed loss of nuclear ATRX. The samples were drawn from NOA16, a multicentre, single-arm, open-label phase I trial in Germany that tested a mutant IDH1 peptide vaccine in humans for the first time. Genomic DNA for TCRB sequencing was extracted from EDTA blood using the DNeasy Blood and Tissue Kit. Libraries were prepared through the immunoSEQ multiplex PCR assay. Rearranged TCR beta chain sequences were amplified using the hsTCRB Kit according to the manufacturer's protocol. Sequencing of TCRB libraries was carried out on an Illumina MiSeq. The authors' analysis ran thus. The kit vendor's proprietary platform handled demultiplexing, trimming and gene mapping. Entries here come from immuneACCESS through TCRdb and include only in-frame sequences with V and J called. Some clones fail to appear in such tables; in the studies checked, an unresolved V gene covers under half of the shortfall, and the cause of the remainder is unknown. That table is the source of V, J and clone size, and D and trimming were worked out from the DNA. Here the sample has about 38,000 clones; approximately 80% occur a single time. Approximately 5.7% of the sample is taken by the ten largest.

The sequence was collected from a man aged 40-49 years with glioma. Rearrangement joined TRBV6-5 to TRBJ2-7, with 7 middle bases fitting TRBD1. This specimen consisted of PBMCs, obtained from a glioma patient whose treatment included an IDH1 peptide vaccine. The base sequence is TGTGCCAGCAGTAACCAGGGGGTGAGCGAGCAGTACTTC. This gives the protein CASSNQGVSEQYF.